These T cell receptor beta chains were read from a single sample in a study of blood T cell repertoires in COVID-19. Clones were sequenced by immunoSEQ multiplex PCR, and TCRdb holds only the in-frame ones, with some missing. Among some 140,000 clones listed, less than 80% were seen once. The specimen sequenced was peripheral blood. These receptors were collected from a man aged 55 to 70 with acute or convalescent COVID-19. The CDR3 runs from the conserved cysteine through the conserved F or W.

>TRBV6-1
CASSEGGRGHYGYTF
>TRBV4-2
CASSPERTRGYTF
>TRBV19
CASSIQAGPSKVF
>TRBV7-8
CASSFQSNQPQHF
>TRBV18
CASSPPGNRATGELFF
>TRBV18
CASSPPNGLAGTYEQYF
>TRBV2
CASKGQGARYGYTF
>TRBV6-2/TRBV6-3
CASSYLAGALDEQFF
>TRBV4-2
CASSPGLAVYNEQFF
>TRBV11-3
CASSPRGGDMNTEAFF
>TRBV3-1/TRBV3-2
CASSPAGGRGELFF
>TRBV6-2/TRBV6-3
CASSHLPGWQYF
>TRBV28
CASRLTGTGSYGYTF
>TRBV12-3/TRBV12-4
CASSPGGIYGYTF
>TRBV6-5
CASNPTGISGYTF
>TRBV19
CASSYRDSPFGEQYF
>TRBV11-2
CASSSTSGSTDTQYF
>TRBV2
CASNPTRAGYGYTF
>TRBV7-2
CASSLLTSTGNTIYF
>TRBV27
CASSLSGTYAETQYF
>TRBV24-1
CATSDSLGTGVRRQFF
>TRBV4-3
CASSQGTGVNYGYTF
>TRBV19
CASVDRARDQPQHF
>TRBV7-2
CASSLGGLAGNEQYF
>TRBV7-2
CASSLGRVATNEKLFF
>TRBV2
CASSLLPKETQYF
>TRBV4-2
CASSQGGEATDTQYF
>TRBV19
CASSRATQGGNTEAFF